This T cell receptor beta chain was identified during a study of control samples from healthy donors and cancer patients. This CDR3 has 15 amino acids. The V segment lost 4 bases and the J segment 3 bases; nucleotides outside the gene matches: 3. Germline assignment: CDR1 MNHNY and CDR2 SVGAGI (reference sequence). TCRdb keeps only in-frame clones here, not all; method: immunoSEQ multiplex PCR. The table has about 160,000 clones, around 90% seen once; the top ten hold 12%. This sequence was found in a man younger than 40 in good health. The sample comprised blood. The chain combines TRBV6-6 with TRBJ2-7; 13 bases line up with TRBD2. The CDR3 DNA follows: TGTGCCAGCAGTTCCGGACTAGCGGGGGACTACGAGCAGTACTTC. It yields the protein CASSSGLAGDYEQYF.